The clone carrying this T cell receptor (beta chain) was detected a few times. Its specificity is not known. The data originate from a study of post-analysis software for immune sequencing data. Study findings and constraints: Controls had lower frequencies than patients of about 5 TRBV segments, which included TRBV5-6, TRBV5-1 and TRBV20-1.

V was pared by 6 bases and J by 4 bases, with 15 bases of the junction left unmatched. The CDR3 runs 17 residues. cDNA libraries for TCR beta contained unique molecular identifiers. TCRdb passed the PCR reads through MiXCR, listing each CDR3 protein once. The repertoire holds about 560,000 distinct CDR3 sequences, with about 40% as singletons. The sequence was obtained from a girl aged 10-17 years with multiple sclerosis. The sample was blood. The gene calls are TRBV12-3 or TRBV12-4 and TRBJ2-7; 10 nucleotides line up with TRBD1. The DNA for the CDR3 is TGTGCCAGCAGAACCGGGTGGGGACAGGGGAAGGGGTACGAGCAGTACTTC. It specifies CASRTGWGQGKGYEQYF.